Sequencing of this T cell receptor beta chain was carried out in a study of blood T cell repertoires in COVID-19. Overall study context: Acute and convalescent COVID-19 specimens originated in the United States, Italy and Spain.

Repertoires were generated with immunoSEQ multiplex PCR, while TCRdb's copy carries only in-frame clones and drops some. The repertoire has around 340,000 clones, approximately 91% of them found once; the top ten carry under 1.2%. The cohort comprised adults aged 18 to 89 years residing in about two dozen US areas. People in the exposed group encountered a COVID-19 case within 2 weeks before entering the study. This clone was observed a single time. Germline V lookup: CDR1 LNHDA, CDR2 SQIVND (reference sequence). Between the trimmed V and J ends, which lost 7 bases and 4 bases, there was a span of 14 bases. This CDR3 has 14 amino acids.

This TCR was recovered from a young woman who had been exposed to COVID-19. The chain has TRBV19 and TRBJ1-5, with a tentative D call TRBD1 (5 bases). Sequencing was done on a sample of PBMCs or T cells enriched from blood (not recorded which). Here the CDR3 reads CASTDGGANQPQHF. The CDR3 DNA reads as TGTGCCAGTACGGACGGGGGAGCTAATCAGCCCCAGCATTTT.